This passage covers 22 T cell receptor beta chains from one sample sequenced in a study of CD8+CD57+ T cells in acquired aplastic anemia. According to the study, genomic DNA was the template for TCR beta VDJ and CDR3 profiling. TCRdb reprocessed the reads with MiXCR, giving one entry per CDR3 protein. The repertoire includes hundreds of thousands of distinct CDR3 sequences, approximately 33% of them detected once, and nearly 0.85% sits in the top ten. Flow cytometry had shown expanded CD8+CD57+ cells in the patients chosen for sequencing. Input material: sorted CD4+, CD8+, or CD8+CD57+ T cells (not recorded which) from PBMCs. The receptors originated from a human donor with aplastic anemia.

This rearrangement joins TRBV19 to TRBJ1-5; 8 bases are a match to TRBD1. The CDR3 extends over 13 amino acids. J was trimmed by 6 bases and V by 7 bases; bases with no gene match: 5. Germline values: CDR1 LNHDA, CDR2 SQIVND (reference sequence). CDR3 in DNA: TGTGCCAGTACGACAGGACAGGGTCAGCCCCAGCATTTT. The encoded protein is CASTTGQGQPQHF.

This clonotype was picked up many times. The rearrangement joins TRBV2 to TRBJ1-1; 8 nucleotides line up with TRBD1. There are 14 residues in the CDR3. J was trimmed by 5 bases and V by 6 bases; bases with no gene match: 8. Germline V gene data show CDR1 as SNHLY and CDR2 as FYNNEI. CDR3 DNA sequence: TGTGCCAGCAGCGAATTGACAGGGGATACTGAAGCTTTCTTT. Translating gives CASSELTGDTEAFF. The full variable domain, its missing parts supplied by reference TRBV2 and TRBJ1-1, is EPEVTQTPSHQVTQMGQEVILRCVPISNHLYFYWYRQILGQKVEFLVSFYNNEISEKSEIFDDQFSVERPDGSNFTLKIRSTKLEDSAMYFCASSELTGDTEAFFGQGTRLTVV.

The genes are TRBV14 and TRBJ2-7, with D possibly matching TRBD2 (6 bases). The V gene's germline CDR1 is SGHDN and CDR2 FVKESK. This CDR3 region has 14 residues. With 2 bases removed from V and 3 bases from J, the gap between germline ends came to 11 bases. The CDR3 DNA reads as TGTGCCAGCAGCCAATTGGCGGGAAGCTACGAGCAGTACTTC. Its translation is CASSQLAGSYEQYF. The whole variable domain, filled in from reference TRBV14 and TRBJ2-7, reads EAGVTQFPSHSVIEKGQTVTLRCDPISGHDNLYWYRRVMGKEIKFLLHFVKESKQDESGMPNNRFLAERTGGTYSTLKVQPAELEDSGVYFCASSQLAGSYEQYFGPGTRLTVT.

This sequence joins TRBV25-1 and TRBJ2-7, with 10 bases matching TRBD1. This CDR3 is built from 16 residues. Germline CDR1 and CDR2: MGHDK and SYGVNS. The V segment lost 6 bases and the J segment 2 bases; nucleotides outside the gene matches: 10. The CDR3 loop is CASSPNSGQGAYEQYF. DNA for the CDR3: TGTGCCAGCAGCCCAAACTCCGGACAGGGGGCCTACGAGCAGTACTTC.

J is TRBJ2-3 and V is TRBV7-2; unclear D gene. V dropped 5 bases and J dropped 5 bases, with 5 bases sitting between them. From germline, CDR1 is SGHTA and CDR2 FQGNSA. This CDR3 region has 11 residues. The DNA of the CDR3 is TGTGCCAGCAGCCAAATAGATACGCAGTATTTT. This sequence encodes CASSQIDTQYF.

The V and J genes are TRBV5-6 and TRBJ2-5, with D possibly TRBD1 on 6 matching bases. Trimming left V 0 bases short and J 6 bases short, with 9 bases between. Looked up from germline, CDR1 is SGHDT and CDR2 is YYEEEE. The length of the CDR3 is 13 residues. In DNA form, the CDR3 reads TGTGCCAGCAGCTTGGCAGGGGAGCAGACCCAGTACTTC. It translates to CASSLAGEQTQYF.

On this clonotype: This may come from a read error, since a much larger clone is one base off. This chain joins TRBV24-1 and TRBJ2-5; D possibly uses TRBD1 or TRBD2 (5 bases each). The CDR3 is made up of 16 amino acids. Germline V gene data show CDR1 as KGHDR and CDR2 as SFDVKD. The CDR3 region is CATRDPTLGEQETQYF. CDR3 in DNA: TGTGCCACCCGTGATCCGACCTTGGGGGAACAGGAGACCCAGTACTTC.

This chain uses TRBV6-1 with TRBJ1-1, with TRBD1 matching 9 bases. The CDR3 consists of 15 residues. Trimming at V came to 5 bases and at J to 5 bases, leaving 9 bases not matched to a gene. Germline CDR1 reads MNHNS; CDR2 reads SASEGT. The CDR3 DNA is TGTGCCAGCAGTCAGGACAGGGGAGATTGGACTGAAGCTTTCTTT. It yields the protein CASSQDRGDWTEAFF.

This clonotype was seen a handful of times. The chain links TRBV30 to TRBJ1-2, with D maybe TRBD1 (5 bases). The V gene's germline CDR1 is GTSNPN and CDR2 SVGIG (reference sequence). The CDR3 is 14 amino acids. Between the trimmed V and J ends, which lost 2 bases and 11 bases, there was a span of 21 bases. CDR3 protein: CAWSLEGRAPKYTF. CDR3 nucleotide sequence: TGTGCCTGGAGTCTAGAGGGACGGGCCCCGAAGTACACCTTC.

CDR3 sequence: CSASAGTGRMEPQHF. DNA for the CDR3: TGCAGTGCTAGCGCCGGGACAGGGCGTATGGAGCCCCAGCATTTT. This rearrangement joins TRBV20-1 to TRBJ1-5; 9 nucleotides agree with TRBD1. This CDR3 spans 15 amino acids. V trimming: 3 bases; J trimming: 8 bases; junction bases outside the gene matches: 11. Germline V CDR1 and CDR2: DFQATT, SNEGSKA (reference sequence).

This clonotype was observed at least ten times. The chain employs TRBV4-1 and TRBJ1-2; D ambiguous. Germline-derived CDR1 and CDR2 are MGHRA and YSYEKL. Trimming left V 1 base short and J 7 bases short, with 10 bases between. The CDR3 covers 13 residues. CDR3 in DNA: TGCGCCAGCAGCCAAGTTCTGAGGTCTGGCTACACCTTC. It encodes CASSQVLRSGYTF.

This clonotype has a handful of counts. The chain has TRBV20-1 and TRBJ1-1; D not resolved. Per germline, CDR1 DFQATT and CDR2 SNEGSKA (reference sequence). CDR3 length: 14 residues. Deletions cut 3 bases from V and 3 bases from J, with 14 bases between. The CDR3 nucleotides read TGCAGTGCTAGTGGTCAGGTAATATACACTGAAGCTTTCTTT. It translates to CSASGQVIYTEAFF.

This clonotype was seen more than once but under ten times. A junction boundary mismatches the germline segment, possibly from a read error. The CDR3 spells CANSPASGETQYF. CDR3 bases: TGTGCCAACAGCCCGGCTTCGGGGGAGACCCAGTACTTC. The chain uses TRBV7-6 and TRBJ2-5, with D possibly TRBD2 on 5 matching bases. This CDR3 is built from 13 residues. Looked up from germline, CDR1 is SGHVS and CDR2 is FNYEAQ.

This clonotype was counted many times. The chain joins TRBV7-6 to TRBJ2-7, with a possible D match to TRBD1 (6 bases). The V gene's germline CDR1 is SGHVS and CDR2 FNYEAQ. The CDR3 contains 17 residues. V was cut by 1 base and J by 7 bases, with 23 bases left in between. The CDR3 protein is CASSLVGNSDSPSEQYF. The DNA of the CDR3 is TGTGCCAGCAGCTTAGTCGGTAACTCGGACAGCCCCAGTGAGCAGTACTTC.

This clonotype occurred many times. The chain is built from TRBV20-1 and TRBJ1-2; D gene ambiguous. In germline, CDR1 is DFQATT, CDR2 SNEGSKA (reference sequence). This CDR3 has 12 amino acids. Here the CDR3 DNA reads TGCACTTATCCGACGGTTAACTATGGCTACACCTTC. The encoded protein is CTYPTVNYGYTF.

The chain combines TRBV29-1 with TRBJ2-3, with TRBD2 matching 8 bases. After removal of 8 bases from V and 2 bases from J, the junction contained 6 bases not matched to a gene. The length of the CDR3 is 13 residues. Germline-derived CDR1 and CDR2 are SQVTM and ANQGSEA. CDR3: CSLRRGATDTQYF. Here the CDR3 DNA reads TGCAGCTTAAGGCGGGGGGCCACAGATACGCAGTATTTT.

This clonotype was seen a handful of times. V and J are TRBV30 and TRBJ2-7; D is unclear. The V end was cut by 0 bases, the J end by 0 bases, with 6 bases between. The CDR3 totals 13 residues. From germline, CDR1 is GTSNPN and CDR2 SVGIG (reference sequence). The CDR3 DNA is TGTGCCTGGAGTGTACTGAGCTCCTACGAGCAGTACTTC. Encoded protein: CAWSVLSSYEQYF.

This chain joins TRBV20-1 and TRBJ2-3, with TRBD2 matching over 7 bases. Trimming at V came to 7 bases and at J to 2 bases, leaving 6 bases not matched to a gene. The length of the CDR3 is 13 residues. The germline gives CDR1 DFQATT, CDR2 SNEGSKA (reference sequence). The DNA for the CDR3 is TGCAGTGTGGGCGGGGGTCACACAGATACGCAGTATTTT. Translated, it gives CSVGGGHTDTQYF.

J is TRBJ1-5 and V is TRBV7-3; D unresolved. V shed 11 bases and J shed 0 bases, with 17 bases lying between them. Germline V gene data show CDR1 as SGHTA and CDR2 as FQGTGA. The CDR3 length is 15 residues. This CDR3 is CAWGGDLHSNQPQHF. The CDR3 bases are TGTGCCTGGGGAGGAGACTTACATAGCAATCAGCCCCAGCATTTT.

This clonotype was found a few times. The V and J genes are TRBV4-3 and TRBJ2-3; D uncertain. Germline CDR1 is LGHNA and CDR2 is YSLEER. The CDR3 length is 15 residues. The ends were cut back, 0 bases at V and 4 bases at J, with 11 bases in the middle. The CDR3 is CASSQEGRCADTQYF. In DNA, the CDR3 is TGCGCCAGCAGCCAAGAGGGCAGGTGCGCAGATACGCAGTATTTT.

This clonotype was seen more than once but under ten times. The rearrangement joins TRBV20-1 to TRBJ2-5; D is possibly TRBD1 or TRBD2 (5 bases each). This CDR3 has 14 residues. Trimming shortened V by 1 base and J by 2 bases, and 11 bases separated the two germline ends. The germline gives CDR1 DFQATT, CDR2 SNEGSKA (reference sequence). In DNA form, the CDR3 reads TGCAGTGCTAGAGGGGTGGGGGTACAAGAGACCCAGTACTTC. The encoded protein is CSARGVGVQETQYF.

The genes are TRBV6-5 and TRBJ2-7; D perhaps matches TRBD1 (6 bases). V lost 2 bases to trimming and J lost 3 bases, with 8 bases between them. CDR3 length equals 13 residues. Germline V CDR1 and CDR2: MNHEY, SVGAGI. CDR3 bases: TGTGCCAGCAGTTACCAGGGGATCTACGAGCAGTACTTC. Translated, it gives CASSYQGIYEQYF.